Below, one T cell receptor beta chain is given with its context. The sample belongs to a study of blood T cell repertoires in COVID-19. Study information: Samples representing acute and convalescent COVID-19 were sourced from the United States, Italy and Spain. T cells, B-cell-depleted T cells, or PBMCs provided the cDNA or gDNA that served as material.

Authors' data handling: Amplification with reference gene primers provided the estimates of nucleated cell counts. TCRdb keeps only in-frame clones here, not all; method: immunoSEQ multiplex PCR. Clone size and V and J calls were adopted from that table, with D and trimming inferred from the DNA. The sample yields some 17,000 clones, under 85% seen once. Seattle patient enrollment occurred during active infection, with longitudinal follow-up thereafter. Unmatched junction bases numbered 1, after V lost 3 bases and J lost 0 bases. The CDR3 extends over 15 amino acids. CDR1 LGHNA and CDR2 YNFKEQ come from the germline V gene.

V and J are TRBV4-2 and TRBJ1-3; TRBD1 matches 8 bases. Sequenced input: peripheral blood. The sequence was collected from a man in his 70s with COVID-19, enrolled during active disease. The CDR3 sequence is CASSQGTGSGNTIYF. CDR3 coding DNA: TGTGCCAGCAGCCAGGGGACAGGCTCTGGAAACACCATATATTTT.